Here is one T cell receptor (beta chain) with its context. Its antigen is not identified. 13 Jbeta primers and 60 Vbeta primers were used for the PCR. In the authors' methods: Roughly 10 million shared chains were among the approximately 87 million unique TCR beta chains that a later analysis counted. TCRdb's table, derived via immunoSEQ multiplex PCR, lists solely in-frame clones and lacks some. V and J calls and clone size are given by that table; D and trimming were obtained from the DNA. The top ten clones hold over 1.1% of a sample with around 98,000 clones, around 80% of them seen once. This record comes from a study of cytomegalovirus exposure and HLA in healthy donors. Findings of the study overall: At a 0.05 false discovery rate, a later analysis found some 18,000 TCR beta sequences to be associated with HLA alleles. A list of 164 TCR beta chains associated with cytomegalovirus was given.

Trimming took 0 bases from V and 7 from J; bases not matched to a gene: 4. Germline CDR1 and CDR2: SGDLS and YYNGEE. This CDR3 contains 14 residues. Sequencing was performed on PBMCs. The sequence came from a middle-aged man in good health and CMV-seronegative. V is TRBV9 and J is TRBJ2-1; TRBD1 agrees at 7 bases. CDR3 DNA sequence: TGTGCCAGCAGCGTAGGGGACAGCTCAAATGAGCAGTTCTTC. This encodes CASSVGDSSNEQFF.